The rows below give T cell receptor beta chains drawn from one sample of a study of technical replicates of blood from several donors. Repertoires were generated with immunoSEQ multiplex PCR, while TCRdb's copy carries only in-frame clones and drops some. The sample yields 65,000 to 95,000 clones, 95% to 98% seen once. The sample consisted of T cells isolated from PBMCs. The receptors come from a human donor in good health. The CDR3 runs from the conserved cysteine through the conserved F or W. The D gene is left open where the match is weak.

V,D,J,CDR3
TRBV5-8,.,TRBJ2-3,CASSPLAPWQGSTDTQYF
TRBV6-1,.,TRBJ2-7,CASIARQLYEQYF
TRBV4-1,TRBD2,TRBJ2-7,CASSQVLGRGGYEQYF
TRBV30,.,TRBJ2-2,CAWSFRVSGELFF
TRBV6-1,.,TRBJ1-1,CASSVGTGWSTEAFF
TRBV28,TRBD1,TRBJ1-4,CASSFGGGQAGSEKLFF
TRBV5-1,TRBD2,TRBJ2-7,CASSFEREENEQYF
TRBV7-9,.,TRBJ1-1,CASSLGGMNTEAFF
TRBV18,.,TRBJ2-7,CASSPPEGTISGQYF
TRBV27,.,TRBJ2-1,CASSLVTKGDEQFF
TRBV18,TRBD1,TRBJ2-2,CASSPRDRYTGELFF
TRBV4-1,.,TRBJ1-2,CASSPGTTGGYGYTF
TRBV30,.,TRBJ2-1,CAWSVLRFASPSSYNEQFF
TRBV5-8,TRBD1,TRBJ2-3,CASSSRDRGTIQYF
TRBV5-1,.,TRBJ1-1,CASSLAGDTEAFF
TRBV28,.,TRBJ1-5,CASSQREINQPQHF
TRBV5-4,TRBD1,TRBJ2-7,CASSEPGQGYYEQYF
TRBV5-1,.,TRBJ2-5,CASSGWTREETQYF
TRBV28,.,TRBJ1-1,CASSFRTEAFF
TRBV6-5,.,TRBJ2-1,CASRSGQGTNEQFF
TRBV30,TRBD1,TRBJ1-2,CAWDRDSHGYTF
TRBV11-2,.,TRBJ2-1,CASSLWLQTSSSNEQFF
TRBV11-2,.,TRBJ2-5,CASSPFRGETQYF
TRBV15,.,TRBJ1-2,CATSLGRRDGYTF
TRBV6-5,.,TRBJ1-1,CASSPGGEAFF
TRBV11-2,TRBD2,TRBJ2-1,CASSLGRTGGRLEQFF
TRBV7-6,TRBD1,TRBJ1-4,CASSLVPGQGYEKLFF
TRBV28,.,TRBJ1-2,CASSSPGHQAIKGYTF
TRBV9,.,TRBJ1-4,CASSAQGQSEKLFF
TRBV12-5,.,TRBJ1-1,CASGSGGEAFF
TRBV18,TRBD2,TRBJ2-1,CASSPSGIHNEQFF
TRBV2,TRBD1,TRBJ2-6,CASSRTGGFVRSGANVLTF
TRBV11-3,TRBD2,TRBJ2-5,CASSSGTRDPQYF
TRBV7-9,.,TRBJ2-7,CRQSRTECHSYEQYF
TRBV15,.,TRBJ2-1,CATSREAPGEQFF
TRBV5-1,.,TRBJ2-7,CASSLPEGVEQYF
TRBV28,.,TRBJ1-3,CASSLWGGGLGGNTIYF
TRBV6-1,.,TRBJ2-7,CASQVGDSYEQYF
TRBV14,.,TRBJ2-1,CASSQSRITEQFF
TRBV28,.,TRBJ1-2,CASGDNYGYTF
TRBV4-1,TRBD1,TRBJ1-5,CASSPIDRVYSNQPQHF
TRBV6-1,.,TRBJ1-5,CASGRTGNQPQHF
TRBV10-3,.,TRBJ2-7,CAISESRGSYEQYF
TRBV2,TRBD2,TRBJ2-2,CASRLAGGPGELFF
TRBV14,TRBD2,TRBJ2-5,CASSPRAGARETQYF
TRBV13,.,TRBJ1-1,CASSFSFTEAFF
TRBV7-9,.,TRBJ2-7,CASSRSGEQYF
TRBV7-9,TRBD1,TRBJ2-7,CASSLGQGAYEQYF
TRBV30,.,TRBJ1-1,CAWQLTGRTEAFF
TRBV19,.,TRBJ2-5,CASSATALRGQETQYF
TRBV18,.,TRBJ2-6,CASSPKASGANVLTF
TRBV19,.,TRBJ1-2,CASTANYGYTF
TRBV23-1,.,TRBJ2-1,CASSHADRTRKYNEQFF
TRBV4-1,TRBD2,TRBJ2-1,CASSQDLGLAGGREQFF
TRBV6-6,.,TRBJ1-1,CASSTQGSNTEAFF
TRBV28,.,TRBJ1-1,CASSFSTTRGNTEAFF
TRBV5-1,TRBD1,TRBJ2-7,CASSPQGQGSYEQYF
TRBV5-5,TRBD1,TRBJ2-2,CASSIGTGAQIITGELFF
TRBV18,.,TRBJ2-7,CASSPPSGRYEQYF
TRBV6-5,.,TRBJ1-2,CASSFSGRYGYTF